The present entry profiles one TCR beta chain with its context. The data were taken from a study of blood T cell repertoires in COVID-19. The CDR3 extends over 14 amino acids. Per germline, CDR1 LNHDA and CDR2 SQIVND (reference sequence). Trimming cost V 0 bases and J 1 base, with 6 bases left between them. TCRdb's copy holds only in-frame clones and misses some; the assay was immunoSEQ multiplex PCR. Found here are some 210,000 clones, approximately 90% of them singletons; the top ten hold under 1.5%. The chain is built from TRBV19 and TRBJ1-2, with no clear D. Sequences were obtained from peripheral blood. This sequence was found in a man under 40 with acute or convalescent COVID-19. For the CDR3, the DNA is TGTGCCAGTAGTATAGATCTCGTTAACTATGGCTACACCTTC. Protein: CASSIDLVNYGYTF.